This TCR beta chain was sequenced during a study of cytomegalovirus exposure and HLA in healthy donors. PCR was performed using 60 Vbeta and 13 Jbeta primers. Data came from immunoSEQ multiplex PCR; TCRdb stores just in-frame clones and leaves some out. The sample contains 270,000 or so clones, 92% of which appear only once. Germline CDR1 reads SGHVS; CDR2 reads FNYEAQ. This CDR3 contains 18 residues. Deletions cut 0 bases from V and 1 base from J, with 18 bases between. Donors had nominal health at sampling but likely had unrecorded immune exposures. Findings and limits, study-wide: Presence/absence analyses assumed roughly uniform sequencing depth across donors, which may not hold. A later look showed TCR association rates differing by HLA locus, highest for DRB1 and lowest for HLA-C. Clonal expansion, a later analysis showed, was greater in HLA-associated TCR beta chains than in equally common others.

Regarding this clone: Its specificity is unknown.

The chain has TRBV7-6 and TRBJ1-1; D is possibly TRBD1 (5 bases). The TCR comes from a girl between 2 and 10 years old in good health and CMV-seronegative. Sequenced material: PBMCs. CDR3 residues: CASSLASLTRVGNTEAFF. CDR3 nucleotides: TGTGCCAGCAGCTTAGCTTCACTTACCAGGGTTGGGAACACTGAAGCTTTCTTT.